The 25 T cell receptor beta chains below were found in one sample sequenced in a study of cytomegalovirus exposure and HLA in healthy donors (dated by TCRdb to the late 2010s). The library came from the immunoSEQ multiplex PCR assay. A mixture of 60 forward primers for TCR Vbeta segments and 13 reverse primers for TCR Jbeta segments was used in the multiplex PCR. TCRdb stores this immuneACCESS table with in-frame sequences only. Part of the clones is absent; in the studies checked, under half of the shortfall reflects unresolved V genes, and no reason is known for the rest. The sample table contains some 170,000 clones; only one count was recorded for around 81% of them. Of the sample, just under 5% falls within the top ten clones. The sequenced material came from PBMCs. The receptor set was obtained from a woman aged 18-29 years in good health and CMV-seropositive.

The chain uses TRBV4-2 and TRBJ2-5, with 8 bases identical to TRBD2. The CDR3 runs 15 residues. The V segment lost 3 bases and the J segment 5 bases; nucleotides outside the gene matches: 8. Germline loops: CDR1 LGHNA, CDR2 YNFKEQ. CDR3 sequence reads: CASSHRGGEGETQYF. The CDR3 nucleotides are TGTGCCAGCAGCCACCGGGGGGGGGAGGGGGAGACCCAGTACTTC.

This clone was detected only once. This chain links TRBV14 with TRBJ2-4, with 9 bases fitting TRBD2. The junction had 6 bases not matched to a gene; V was cut back by 6 bases and J by 6 bases. CDR1 is SGHDN, CDR2 FVKESK, per germline. The CDR3 is 14 amino acids. The CDR3 DNA sequence: TGTGCCAGCAGTCTTAGCGGGGGAGGAAACATTCAGTACTTC. Encoded protein: CASSLSGGGNIQYF.

The rearrangement links TRBV2 to TRBJ2-1; D is undetermined. Trimming removed 5 bases from V and 0 bases from J, with 8 bases in between. The CDR3 is 14 amino acids. Germline CDR1 is SNHLY and CDR2 is FYNNEI. DNA of the CDR3: TGTGCCAGCAGTCAGTCTGGCTCCTACAATGAGCAGTTCTTC. It codes for CASSQSGSYNEQFF.

The genes are TRBV27 and TRBJ2-7, with a tentative D call TRBD1 (6 bases). The CDR3 sequence is 12 residues long. V lost 8 bases and J 4 bases, leaving 12 bases between the germline ends. CDR1 and CDR2 from the germline V gene are MNHEY and SMNVEV (reference sequence). CDR3: CASGITGYEQYF. In DNA, the CDR3 is TGTGCCAGCGGGATTACAGGGTACGAGCAGTACTTC.

About this clone itself: Other DNA sequences in this specimen translate into the identical CDR3. The chain employs TRBV11-2 and TRBJ2-7, with D unclear. V lost 0 bases and J lost 4, with 4 bases in between. The germline V gene has CDR1 SGHAT and CDR2 FQNNGV. There are 12 residues in the CDR3. The CDR3, as DNA: TGTGCCAGCAGCTTAGACAGTTACGAGCAGTACTTC. It translates to CASSLDSYEQYF.

The chain joins TRBV30 to TRBJ1-1; TRBD1 is a possible D gene (5 bases). Germline CDR1 is GTSNPN and CDR2 is SVGIG (reference sequence). V dropped 2 bases and J dropped 1 base, with 11 bases sitting between them. The CDR3 consists of 14 residues. CDR3 loop: CAWSRLGGNTEAFF. CDR3 DNA: TGTGCCTGGAGTAGGTTGGGGGGGAACACTGAAGCTTTCTTT. Variable domain in full (rest from reference TRBV30 and TRBJ1-1): SQTIHQWPATLVQPVGSPLSLECTVEGTSNPNLYWYRQAAGRGLQLLFYSVGIGQISSEVPQNLSASRPQDRQFILSSKKLLLSDSGFYLCAWSRLGGNTEAFFGQGTRLTVV.

V usage is TRBV27 and J usage is TRBJ1-5, with D maybe TRBD1 (6 bases). The germline CDR1 and CDR2 sequences are MNHEY and SMNVEV (reference sequence). The ends were cut back, 6 bases at V and 7 bases at J, with 19 bases in the middle. The CDR3 consists of 15 residues. For the CDR3, the DNA is TGTGCCAGCAGGTCCCTTAGAGGACAGAACCAGCCCCAGCATTTT. It encodes CASRSLRGQNQPQHF.

This chain connects TRBV29-1 to TRBJ2-3, with TRBD2 matching over 7 bases. The CDR3 extends over 14 amino acids. V lost 6 bases and J lost 2; bases outside the gene matches: 8. The germline V gene has CDR1 SQVTM and CDR2 ANQGSEA. CDR3 nucleotides: TGCAGCGTGGCCCGGGGGGATTCCACAGATACGCAGTATTTT. Encoded protein: CSVARGDSTDTQYF.

This sequence joins TRBV25-1 and TRBJ2-3; unclear D gene. V lost 6 bases, J lost 5 bases, and 15 bases lay in between. CDR1 is MGHDK, CDR2 SYGVNS, per germline. The CDR3 is made up of 14 amino acids. CDR3 in amino acids: CASSGERWIDTQYF. DNA for the CDR3: TGTGCCAGCAGCGGAGAAAGGTGGATAGATACGCAGTATTTT. Full variable domain (remainder filled in from reference TRBV25-1 and TRBJ2-3): EADIYQTPRYLVIGTGKKITLECSQTMGHDKMYWYQQDPGMELHLIHYSYGVNSTEKGDLSSESTVSRIRTEHFPLTLESARPSHTSQYLCASSGERWIDTQYFGPGTRLTVL.

This sequence joins TRBV6-6 and TRBJ1-2; 7 nucleotides align to TRBD1. Germline CDR1 is MNHNY and CDR2 is SVGAGI (reference sequence). V lost 7 bases, J lost 4 bases, and 9 bases stayed unmatched. There are 14 residues in the CDR3. CDR3: CASKGTVEIYGYTF. CDR3 coding DNA: TGTGCCAGCAAGGGGACAGTCGAAATCTATGGCTACACCTTC.

The rearrangement joins TRBV7-6 to TRBJ2-5; D possibly corresponds to TRBD1 (5 bases). The CDR3 extends over 13 amino acids. Germline assignment: CDR1 SGHVS and CDR2 FNYEAQ. Trimming took off 5 bases at V and 8 bases at J, with 15 bases between the two ends. The CDR3 DNA reads as TGTGCCAGCAGCCCGGACACCCAAGCCACCCAGTACTTC. This translates into CASSPDTQATQYF.

Here the CDR3 reads CAWGWGGLNEQFF. DNA of the CDR3: TGTGCCTGGGGCTGGGGGGGCCTTAATGAGCAGTTCTTC. V and J are TRBV30 and TRBJ2-1; D might be TRBD2 (7 bases). Trimming shortened V by 5 bases and J by 7 bases, and 15 bases separated the two germline ends. Germline V gives CDR1 GTSNPN, CDR2 SVGIG (reference sequence). CDR3 length equals 13 residues. The full variable domain, completed using reference TRBV30 and TRBJ2-1, is SQTIHQWPATLVQPVGSPLSLECTVEGTSNPNLYWYRQAAGRGLQLLFYSVGIGQISSEVPQNLSASRPQDRQFILSSKKLLLSDSGFYLCAWGWGGLNEQFFGPGTRLTVL.

The J gene is TRBJ2-1, the V gene TRBV12-5; 7 nucleotides agree with TRBD2. This CDR3 contains 16 residues. Trimming cost V 0 bases and J 7 bases; bases outside gene matches: 9. Germline CDR1 LGHNT, CDR2 FRNRAP. The CDR3 bases are TGTGCTAGTGGTTTGGTACTGGGGGGGGGAGGGAATGAGCAGTTCTTC. Amino acids: CASGLVLGGGGNEQFF.

The CDR3 spells CASSGDRAYEQYF. CDR3 coding DNA: TGTGCCAGCAGCGGGGACAGGGCTTACGAGCAGTACTTC. The V and J genes are TRBV6-5 and TRBJ2-7; 9 positions agree with TRBD1. The V gene's germline CDR1 is MNHEY and CDR2 SVGAGI. The junction had 4 bases not matched to a gene; V was cut back by 6 bases and J by 4 bases. This CDR3 is 13 amino acids long.

The V gene is TRBV5-4, the J gene TRBJ1-2, with D tentatively TRBD1 (6 bases). V shed 2 bases and J shed 4 bases, with 9 bases lying between them. The V gene's germline CDR1 is SGHNT and CDR2 YYREEE (reference sequence). The CDR3 loop spans 13 amino acids. CDR3 in DNA: TGTGCCAGCAGCTTCGGCAGGGGCTATGGCTACACCTTC. It specifies CASSFGRGYGYTF.

V and J are TRBV5-1 and TRBJ2-1, with 8 bases identical to TRBD1. The germline V gene has CDR1 SGHRS and CDR2 YFSETQ. CDR3 size: 15 residues. J was trimmed by 7 bases and V by 0 bases; bases with no gene match: 6. The CDR3 nucleotides are TGCGCCAGCAGCTTGGAGGACAGGGCAATTAATGAGCAGTTCTTC. Translation: CASSLEDRAINEQFF.

The chain couples TRBV5-6 to TRBJ2-3; a weak D match, TRBD1 (6 bases). The CDR3 extends over 16 amino acids. V dropped 4 bases and J dropped 4 bases, with 19 bases sitting between them. Per the germline V gene, CDR1 is SGHDT and CDR2 is YYEEEE. The CDR3 loop is CASSGKQGSLPDTQYF. CDR3 nucleotide sequence: TGTGCCAGCAGCGGAAAACAGGGATCGTTGCCAGATACGCAGTATTTT.

Worth noting for this clone: A junction boundary mismatches the germline segment, possibly from a read error. The chain has TRBV7-9 and TRBJ1-1; possibly TRBD1 for D (6 bases). From germline, CDR1 is SEHNR and CDR2 FQNEAQ (reference sequence). CDR3 length: 13 residues. The CDR3 spells CSSSLEGGTEAFF. The CDR3 coding sequence is TGTTCCAGCAGCTTAGAGGGGGGGACTGAAGCTTTCTTT.

This chain uses TRBV28 with TRBJ2-5; possibly TRBD2 for D (5 bases). This CDR3 is 12 amino acids long. V was trimmed by 1 base and J by 8 bases, leaving 8 bases between them. Germline V gene lookup returns CDR1 MDHEN and CDR2 SYDVKM. In DNA form, the CDR3 reads TGTGCCAGCAGTTTATCCGGGGTAACCCAGTACTTC. Its translation: CASSLSGVTQYF. The full variable domain, in which reference TRBV28 and TRBJ2-5 provide the parts outside the CDR3, is DVKVTQSSRYLVKRTGEKVFLECVQDMDHENMFWYRQDPGLGLRLIYFSYDVKMKEKGDIPEGYSVSREKKERFSLILESASTNQTSMYLCASSLSGVTQYFGPGTRLLVL.

The chain combines TRBV19 with TRBJ1-5; 9 bases fit TRBD1. Per the germline V gene, CDR1 is LNHDA and CDR2 is SQIVND (reference sequence). V was pared by 9 bases and J by 4 bases, with 7 bases of the junction left unmatched. CDR3 length equals 14 residues. Written as DNA, the CDR3 is TGTGCCAGCGTCGACAGGGGGAATAATCAGCCCCAGCATTTT. As protein: CASVDRGNNQPQHF.

V and J are TRBV18 and TRBJ1-4; no clear D gene. Germline V CDR1 and CDR2: KGHSH, LQKENI. V lost 6 bases and J 0 bases, leaving 8 bases between the germline ends. CDR3 length: 14 amino acids. CDR3: CASSYGATNEKLFF. The CDR3 DNA reads TGTGCCAGCTCGTACGGTGCAACTAATGAAAAACTGTTTTTT.

The gene calls are TRBV27 and TRBJ2-7; 7 nucleotides align to TRBD1. J lost 4 bases, V lost 6 bases, and 3 bases had no gene match. Germline CDR1 is MNHEY and CDR2 is SMNVEV (reference sequence). The CDR3 is made up of 12 amino acids. The DNA of the CDR3 is TGTGCCAGCAGCATGACAGGGTACGAGCAGTACTTC. It encodes CASSMTGYEQYF.

V is TRBV27 and J is TRBJ1-2; 7 nucleotides align to TRBD1. This CDR3 region has 15 residues. V dropped 5 bases and J dropped 7; count of bases not matched to a gene: 13. Germline-derived CDR1 and CDR2 are MNHEY and SMNVEV (reference sequence). The DNA for the CDR3 is TGTGCCAGCAGTCTACAGGGGACTCAAGGGTTTGGCTACACCTTC. Translating gives CASSLQGTQGFGYTF.

The chain uses TRBV5-5 and TRBJ2-2; the match to TRBD2 covers 8 bases. Looked up from germline, CDR1 is SGHKS and CDR2 is YYEKEE (reference sequence). The CDR3 consists of 14 residues. Unmatched junction bases numbered 8, after V lost 3 bases and J lost 10 bases. DNA for the CDR3: TGTGCCAGCAGCTCGGGACTAGTTATCGAGGAGCTGTTTTTT. Translation gives CASSSGLVIEELFF. Full variable domain (outside the CDR3, taken from reference TRBV5-5 and TRBJ2-2): DAGVTQSPTHLIKTRGQQVTLRCSPISGHKSVSWYQQVLGQGPQFIFQYYEKEERGRGNFPDRFSARQFPNYSSELNVNALLLGDSALYLCASSSGLVIEELFFGEGSRLTVL.

This clone was picked up a small number of times. The V gene is TRBV4-2, the J gene TRBJ1-4; weak D call: TRBD1 (5 bases). The V end lost 3 bases, the J end lost 0 bases, and 8 bases lay between the germline ends. CDR1 and CDR2 (germline): LGHNA, YNFKEQ. The CDR3 consists of 15 residues. The DNA of the CDR3 is TGTGCCAGCAGCCAGGACATCGCAACTAATGAAAAACTGTTTTTT. Its translation: CASSQDIATNEKLFF.